Listed here are 27 T cell receptor beta chains from one sample, sequenced in a study of blood T cell repertoires in COVID-19. Data came from immunoSEQ multiplex PCR; TCRdb stores just in-frame clones and leaves some out. The repertoire holds some 240,000 clones, more than 75% seen once, with 5.2% in the top ten. The sequenced sample consisted of peripheral blood. These receptor sequences come from a woman aged 70-85 years with COVID-19, enrolled during active disease.

There are many counts of this clone. The rearrangement joins TRBV24-1 to TRBJ2-5; 7 bases agree with TRBD2. Unmatched junction bases numbered 6, after V lost 1 base and J lost 2 bases. The CDR3 has 16 residues. Germline V gene lookup returns CDR1 KGHDR and CDR2 SFDVKD. CDR3 bases: TGTGCCACCAGTGATTTCGAGGGAGGGAAACAAGAGACCCAGTACTTC. Its protein product is CATSDFEGGKQETQYF.

V is TRBV5-1 and J is TRBJ2-7; 12 bases line up with TRBD2. The CDR3 has 15 residues. The germline gives CDR1 SGHRS, CDR2 YFSETQ. J gave up 0 bases and V 4 bases, and 2 bases lay outside the gene matches. The chain's CDR3 is CASSVTSGSSYEQYF. As DNA, the CDR3 is TGCGCCAGCAGCGTGACTAGCGGGAGCTCCTACGAGCAGTACTTC. Full variable domain (missing parts from reference TRBV5-1 and TRBJ2-7): KAGVTQTPRYLIKTRGQQVTLSCSPISGHRSVSWYQQTPGQGLQFLFEYFSETQRNKGNFPGRFSGRQFSNSRSEMNVSTLELGDSALYLCASSVTSGSSYEQYFGPGTRLTVT.

The V and J genes are TRBV4-2 and TRBJ2-7, with TRBD2 as a possible D gene (5 bases). CDR1 is LGHNA, CDR2 YNFKEQ, per germline. This CDR3 has 13 residues. With 0 bases removed from V and 6 bases from J, the gap between germline ends came to 9 bases. The CDR3 protein is CASSQELAGEQYF. CDR3 nucleotide sequence: TGTGCCAGCAGCCAAGAGTTGGCGGGCGAGCAGTACTTC.

This clone turned up a few times. This chain joins TRBV7-9 and TRBJ1-6; 7 positions agree with TRBD1. Looked up from germline, CDR1 is SEHNR and CDR2 is FQNEAQ (reference sequence). Germline trimming cut 4 bases from V and 10 bases from J; bases unmatched to any gene: 7. The CDR3 is 14 amino acids. CDR3 sequence (DNA): TGTGCCAGCAGCTCTACAGGGGCTTGGTCACCCCTCCACTTT. Translated: CASSSTGAWSPLHF.

This sequence joins TRBV30 and TRBJ1-5; TRBD1 matches at 7 bases. CDR1 is GTSNPN and CDR2 is SVGIG in the germline V gene (reference sequence). After removal of 5 bases from V and 4 bases from J, the junction contained 5 bases not matched to a gene. This CDR3 spans 13 amino acids. CDR3 nucleotide sequence: TGTGCCTGGTCGGGACAGCCTAATCAGCCCCAGCATTTT. It codes for CAWSGQPNQPQHF.

The chain combines TRBV7-6 with TRBJ2-7; maybe TRBD1 (6 bases). Germline CDR1 SGHVS, CDR2 FNYEAQ. V was cut by 3 bases and J by 5 bases, with 11 bases left in between. This CDR3 is 13 amino acids long. In DNA form, the CDR3 reads TGTGCCAGCAGCTTGGTCAGGGGCCACGAGCAGTACTTC. Translation gives CASSLVRGHEQYF.

This sequence joins TRBV28 and TRBJ2-1, with a tentative D call TRBD2 (6 bases). The CDR3 runs 14 residues. Trimming removed 5 bases at V and 5 bases at J, with 13 bases between. The V gene's germline CDR1 is MDHEN and CDR2 SYDVKM. CDR3 amino acids: CASSKPTRNNEQFF. CDR3 DNA: TGTGCCAGCAGTAAACCGACTAGGAACAATGAGCAGTTCTTC.

The chain recombines TRBV5-1 with TRBJ2-5, with 7 bases identical to TRBD1. The CDR3 is made up of 15 amino acids. The V segment lost 4 bases and the J segment 1 base; nucleotides outside the gene matches: 7. Germline assignment: CDR1 SGHRS and CDR2 YFSETQ. CDR3 bases: TGCGCCAGCAGCCCACGGACAGGACGCCAAGAGACCCAGTACTTC. It codes for CASSPRTGRQETQYF. Combining the CDR3 with reference TRBV5-1 and TRBJ2-5 gives the whole variable domain KAGVTQTPRYLIKTRGQQVTLSCSPISGHRSVSWYQQTPGQGLQFLFEYFSETQRNKGNFPGRFSGRQFSNSRSEMNVSTLELGDSALYLCASSPRTGRQETQYFGPGTRLLVL.

The chain is built from TRBV29-1 and TRBJ2-7; 12 nucleotides align to TRBD2. V trimming: 7 bases; J trimming: 5 bases; junction bases outside the gene matches: 3. Germline V gives CDR1 SQVTM, CDR2 ANQGSEA. This CDR3 is built from 12 residues. The CDR3 reads CSATSGSHEQYF. The CDR3, as DNA: TGCAGCGCGACTAGCGGGAGCCACGAGCAGTACTTC.

V usage is TRBV7-2 and J usage is TRBJ1-2, with D maybe TRBD1 (5 bases). The germline CDR1 and CDR2 sequences are SGHTA and FQGNSA. V lost 4 bases, J lost 3 bases, and 12 bases lay in between. The CDR3 runs 14 residues. The CDR3 DNA follows: TGTGCCAGCAGCTCTGTTAGGGGCGACTATGGCTACACCTTC. Translation: CASSSVRGDYGYTF.

V and J are TRBV9 and TRBJ2-1, with D maybe TRBD1 (5 bases). CDR3 length: 16 amino acids. V was pared by 3 bases and J by 0 bases, with 13 bases between. From germline, CDR1 is SGDLS and CDR2 YYNGEE. CDR3 DNA: TGTGCCAGCAGCGCAGGGATACATAGCTCCTACAATGAGCAGTTCTTC. Protein product: CASSAGIHSSYNEQFF.

The chain is built from TRBV7-9 and TRBJ1-6; D is perhaps TRBD1 (6 bases). The V end lost 2 bases, the J end lost 9 bases, and 20 bases lay between the germline ends. CDR3 length: 17 residues. Germline V gene lookup returns CDR1 SEHNR and CDR2 FQNEAQ (reference sequence). The chain's CDR3 is CASSLNPPGVGGSPLHF. The CDR3 DNA reads as TGTGCCAGCAGCTTAAACCCCCCAGGGGTTGGAGGTTCACCCCTCCACTTT.

The CDR3 DNA sequence: TGTGCCAGCAGCCACAGGGACCGCCGAGGCACCGGGGAGCTGTTTTTT. As protein: CASSHRDRRGTGELFF. This rearrangement joins TRBV5-8 to TRBJ2-2; tentatively, D is TRBD1 (6 bases). Trimming removed 4 bases from V and 4 bases from J, with 17 bases in between. Germline V lookup: CDR1 SGHTS, CDR2 YDEGEE. The CDR3 has 16 residues.

The genes are TRBV3-1 (or the pseudogene TRBV3-2) and TRBJ1-6; 8 bases fit TRBD1. Losses at the gene ends were 2 bases for V and 9 bases for J; bases not matched to a gene: 6. In germline, CDR1 is LGHDT, CDR2 YNNKEL (reference sequence). The CDR3 extends over 15 amino acids. CDR3 protein: CASSQTHRGGSPLHF. For the CDR3, the DNA is TGTGCCAGCAGCCAAACTCACAGGGGGGGTTCACCCCTCCACTTT.

The rearrangement links TRBV12-2 to TRBJ2-7; the tabulated D call, TRBD2, remains unverified against the DNA. TRBV12-2 constitutes a pseudogene. CDR3 length: 17 residues. The CDR3 reads CASRLLLYLLVRGEQYF. In DNA form, the CDR3 reads TGTGCAAGTCGCTTACTCCTTTACCTCCTAGTGCGAGGCGAGCAGTACTTC.

This chain uses TRBV6-5 with TRBJ2-1; possibly TRBD1 for D (6 bases). Germline V gene data show CDR1 as MNHEY and CDR2 as SVGAGI. CDR3 length equals 13 residues. V lost 6 bases and J 3 bases, leaving 9 bases between the germline ends. Here the CDR3 DNA reads TGTGCCAGCAGGTCGACAGGCTACAATGAGCAGTTCTTC. Its protein is CASRSTGYNEQFF.

This rearrangement joins TRBV5-4 to TRBJ2-5; 12 positions agree with TRBD1. CDR1 is SGHNT, CDR2 YYREEE, per germline (reference sequence). The V gene end was trimmed by 6 bases and the J gene end by 5 bases; junction bases not matched to a gene: 8. CDR3 size: 15 residues. The CDR3 nucleotides are TGTGCCAGCAACCGGGGACAGGGGGCGGGGGAGACCCAGTACTTC. Its translation: CASNRGQGAGETQYF.

The chain combines TRBV29-1 with TRBJ2-7; 8 nucleotides line up with TRBD1. CDR1 and CDR2 from the germline V gene are SQVTM and ANQGSEA. The CDR3 loop spans 12 amino acids. The J segment lost 2 bases and the V segment lost 6 bases, leaving 3 bases of the junction unmatched. CDR3 sequence reads: CSVGQGTYEQYF. The DNA for the CDR3 is TGCAGCGTAGGACAGGGCACCTACGAGCAGTACTTC.

The V gene is TRBV21-1, the J gene TRBJ2-3; the listed D gene, TRBD2, was not tested against the DNA. TRBV21-1 is annotated as a pseudogene. This CDR3 spans 12 amino acids. Written as DNA, the CDR3 is TGTGCCAGCGCTGAATCTAGAGATACGCAGTATTTT. Encoded protein: CASAESRDTQYF.

The V gene is TRBV3-1 (or the pseudogene TRBV3-2), the J gene TRBJ1-2; weak D call: TRBD1 (5 bases). V lost 3 bases and J 4 bases, leaving 12 bases between the germline ends. Germline assignment: CDR1 LGHDT and CDR2 YNNKEL (reference sequence). The CDR3 covers 14 residues. CDR3 region: CASSQWAGSYGYTF. CDR3 bases: TGTGCCAGCAGCCAGTGGGCAGGGTCCTATGGCTACACCTTC.

The V and J genes are TRBV24-1 and TRBJ2-7; TRBD1 agrees at 9 bases. Trimming took 3 bases from V and 3 from J; bases not matched to a gene: 2. Looked up from germline, CDR1 is KGHDR and CDR2 is SFDVKD. There are 14 residues in the CDR3. DNA for the CDR3: TGTGCCACCAGTGATGGGACAGGGAACTACGAGCAGTACTTC. As protein: CATSDGTGNYEQYF.

The chain couples TRBV5-5 to TRBJ1-5; D not certain. The ends were cut back, 0 bases at V and 0 bases at J, with 10 bases in the middle. The CDR3 totals 16 residues. Germline assignment: CDR1 SGHKS and CDR2 YYEKEE (reference sequence). The CDR3 protein is CASSLVASYSNQPQHF. The CDR3 DNA follows: TGTGCCAGCAGCTTGGTGGCAAGTTATAGCAATCAGCCCCAGCATTTT.

This chain links TRBV5-6 with TRBJ1-4, with 9 bases that match TRBD1. V gave up 0 bases and J gave up 10 bases; unmatched junction bases: 1. The CDR3 length is 13 residues. The V gene's germline CDR1 is SGHDT and CDR2 YYEEEE. CDR3 sequence reads: CASSLGQGGKLFF. CDR3 coding DNA: TGTGCCAGCAGCTTGGGACAGGGGGGAAAACTGTTTTTT.

The genes are TRBV24-1 and TRBJ2-2; 7 bases agree with TRBD2. This CDR3 comprises 16 residues. Per the germline V gene, CDR1 is KGHDR and CDR2 is SFDVKD. J was trimmed by 6 bases and V by 0 bases; bases with no gene match: 6. The CDR3 loop reads CATSDLRAGDSGELFF. CDR3 bases: TGTGCCACCAGTGATTTGCGGGCGGGGGACTCCGGGGAGCTGTTTTTT.

The chain has TRBV15 and TRBJ1-5; 7 bases align to TRBD1. The CDR3 length is 14 residues. Germline-derived CDR1 and CDR2 are LNHNV and YYDKDF (reference sequence). Trimming cost V 3 bases and J 2 bases; bases outside gene matches: 1. The CDR3 DNA is TGTGCCACCAGCAGCGACAGGGGCAATCAGCCCCAGCATTTT. This translates into CATSSDRGNQPQHF.

The V and J genes are TRBV5-1 and TRBJ1-1, with 7 bases fitting TRBD1. Trimming removed 4 bases from V and 0 bases from J; junction bases left unmatched: 3. Germline V gene lookup returns CDR1 SGHRS and CDR2 YFSETQ. The CDR3 has 14 residues. The CDR3 loop reads CASSATGLNTEAFF. The CDR3 DNA follows: TGCGCCAGCAGCGCGACAGGGTTGAACACTGAAGCTTTCTTT. The full variable domain, rest sourced from reference TRBV5-1 and TRBJ1-1, is KAGVTQTPRYLIKTRGQQVTLSCSPISGHRSVSWYQQTPGQGLQFLFEYFSETQRNKGNFPGRFSGRQFSNSRSEMNVSTLELGDSALYLCASSATGLNTEAFFGQGTRLTVV.

The J gene is TRBJ2-3, the V gene TRBV2; 7 bases are shared with TRBD2. V dropped 6 bases and J dropped 4; count of bases not matched to a gene: 7. The length of the CDR3 is 14 residues. Germline CDR1 SNHLY, CDR2 FYNNEI. Written as DNA, the CDR3 is TGTGCCAGCAGAAAGGGACTATCGGCAGATACGCAGTATTTT. Amino acids: CASRKGLSADTQYF.